This TCR beta chain comes out of a study of T-cell reconstitution after alpha-beta-depleted transplantation in children. This clonotype has more than one count but fewer than ten. Germline V gene lookup returns CDR1 SEHNR and CDR2 FQNEAQ (reference sequence). This CDR3 region has 13 residues. Trimming took 4 bases from V and 3 from J, leaving 7 bases between them. Using unique molecular identifiers, the investigators prepared the TCRbeta library. TCRdb used MiXCR to reprocess the PCR reads, holding one entry per CDR3 protein. The table has fewer than 750,000 distinct CDR3 sequences, 25% to 30% seen once; the top ten hold just over 35%.

The starting material was PBMCs, obtained before TCRalphabeta/CD19-depleted stem cell transplant. This receptor was obtained from a boy under two years old with Wiskott-Aldrich syndrome, due to receive a stem cell transplant. The V and J genes are TRBV7-9 and TRBJ1-5; unclear D gene. In DNA, the CDR3 is TGTGCCAGCAGCTCCCTGGCCAATCAGCCCCAGCATTTT. The encoded protein is CASSSLANQPQHF.